This T cell receptor (beta chain) was sequenced in a study of T cells after yellow fever vaccination. Study-wide findings and caveats: On re-exposure, the response was weaker but peaked faster, at day 5 versus 15.

TCRdb called the 5' RACE reads again in MiXCR, with one record for every CDR3 protein. This table holds approximately 160,000 distinct CDR3 sequences, approximately 10% found once. The CDR3 sequence is 15 residues long. The junction had 8 bases not matched to a gene; V was cut back by 4 bases and J by 7 bases. The germline CDR1 and CDR2 sequences are SGDLS and YYNGEE. There are a few counts of this clonotype. The target antigen is unknown. The sample was CD8+ T cells sorted from PBMCs, taken 45 days after the yellow fever booster vaccination. The source is a man younger than 35 who received the YFV17D yellow fever vaccine. The chain employs TRBV9 and TRBJ2-3; TRBD2 matches 11 bases. The CDR3 DNA follows: TGTGCCAGCAGCCGATCTTTAGCGGGGGGGAATACGCAGTATTTT. It codes for CASSRSLAGGNTQYF.